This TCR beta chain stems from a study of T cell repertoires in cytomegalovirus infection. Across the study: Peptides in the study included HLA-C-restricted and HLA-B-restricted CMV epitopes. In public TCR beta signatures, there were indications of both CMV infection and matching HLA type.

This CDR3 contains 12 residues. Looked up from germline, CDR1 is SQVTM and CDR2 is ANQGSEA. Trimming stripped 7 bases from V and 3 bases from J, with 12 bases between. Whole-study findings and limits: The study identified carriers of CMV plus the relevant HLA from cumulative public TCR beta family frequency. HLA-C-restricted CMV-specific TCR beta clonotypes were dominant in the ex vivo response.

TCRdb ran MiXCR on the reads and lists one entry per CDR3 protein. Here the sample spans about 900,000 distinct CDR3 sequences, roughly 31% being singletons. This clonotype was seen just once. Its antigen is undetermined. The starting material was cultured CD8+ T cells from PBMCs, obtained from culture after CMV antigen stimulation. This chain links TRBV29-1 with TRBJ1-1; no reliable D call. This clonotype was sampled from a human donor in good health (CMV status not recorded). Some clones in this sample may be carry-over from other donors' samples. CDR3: CSAVDGHTEAFF. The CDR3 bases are TGCAGCGCCGTGGACGGCCACACTGAAGCTTTCTTT.